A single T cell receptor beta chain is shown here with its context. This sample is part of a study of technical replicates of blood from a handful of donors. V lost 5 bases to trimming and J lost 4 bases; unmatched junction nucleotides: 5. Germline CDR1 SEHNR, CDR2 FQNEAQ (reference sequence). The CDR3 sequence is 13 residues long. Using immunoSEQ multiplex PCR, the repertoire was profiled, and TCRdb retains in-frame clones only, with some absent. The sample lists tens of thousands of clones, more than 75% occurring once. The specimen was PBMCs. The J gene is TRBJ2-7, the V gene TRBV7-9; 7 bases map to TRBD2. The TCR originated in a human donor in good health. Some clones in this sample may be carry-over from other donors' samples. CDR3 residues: CASSPAGDYEQYF. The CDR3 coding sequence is TGTGCCAGCAGCCCCGCGGGGGATTACGAGCAGTACTTC.